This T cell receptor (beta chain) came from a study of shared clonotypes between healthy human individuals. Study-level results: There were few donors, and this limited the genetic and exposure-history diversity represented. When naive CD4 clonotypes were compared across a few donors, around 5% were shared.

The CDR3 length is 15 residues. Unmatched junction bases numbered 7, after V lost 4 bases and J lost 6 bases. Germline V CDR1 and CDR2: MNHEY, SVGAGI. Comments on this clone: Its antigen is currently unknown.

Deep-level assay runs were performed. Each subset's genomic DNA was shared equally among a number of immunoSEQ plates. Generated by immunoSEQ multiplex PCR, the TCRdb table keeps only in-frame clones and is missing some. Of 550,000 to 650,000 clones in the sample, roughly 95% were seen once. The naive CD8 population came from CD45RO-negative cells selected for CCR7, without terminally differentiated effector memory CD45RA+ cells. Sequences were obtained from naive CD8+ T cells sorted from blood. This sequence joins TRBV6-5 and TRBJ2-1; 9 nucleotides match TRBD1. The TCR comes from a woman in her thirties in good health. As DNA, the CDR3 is TGTGCCAGCAGTTCTATACAGGGGGCGCCCAATGAGCAGTTCTTC. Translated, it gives CASSSIQGAPNEQFF.